This section outlines one TCR beta chain sequence together with its context. This clone was seen once. What antigen it recognizes has not been identified. No per-base quality is available; no much larger clone lies one base away. This sample was included in a study of regulatory dendritic cells for organ transplantation (TCRdb year 2017). About the study as a whole: To make regulatory dendritic cells, monocytes were cultured with vitamin D3 on days 0 and 4, plus IL-10 on day 4. On day 6, LPS was added to the DC cultures to test how the DCs responded to a strong maturation-inducing agent. Sorted naive and memory CD4+ and CD8+ T cells had their TCRbeta repertoires sequenced both before and after allostimulation with either regulatory or mature dendritic cells. The investigation overall reported the following: The authors pointed out considerable heterogeneity between individuals in the alloreactive memory CD8+ T cell pool, and only a couple of subjects were sequenced. Of the resting subsets, memory CD8+ T cells had the largest number of alloreactive TCR clonotypes. In both subjects, allostimulation led to expansion of memory CD8+ clones, though the expansion induced by regulatory dendritic cells appeared to be more limited than that induced by mature dendritic cells. Repertoires were highly diverse in naive CD4+ and CD8+ T cells, less diverse in memory cells, and most oligoclonal in memory CD8+ cells.

TCRbeta CDR3 regions were amplified by multiplexed two-step PCR using Vbeta-specific forward primers and Jbeta-specific reverse primers. Through the immunoSEQ service, the TCRbeta libraries were run on an Illumina instrument for sequencing. The source study handled its data this way. V, D and J genes were assigned using IMGT annotation, and counts were corrected for multiplex PCR bias using synthetic CDR3 analogues. The immunoSEQ Analyzer calculated repertoire clonality as one minus the normalized Shannon entropy. Clonal expansion was defined by Fisher's exact test with Benjamini-Hochberg false discovery rate control, using two-tailed P<0.01. Imported from immuneACCESS, the table was reduced by TCRdb to in-frame sequences with V and J called. These copies leave out some clones; in studies compared against another copy, an unresolved V gene accounts for under half, and the cause of the remainder is not known. The V and J calls and clone size come from that table; D and trimming were worked out from the DNA. The sample profile shows approximately 4,300 clones; around 64% of them were found once. Of the sample, roughly 15% falls within the top ten clones.

The CDR3 has 15 amino acids, counting the end cysteine and phenylalanine. Here the CDR3 DNA is all that survives: 45 bases in frame from base 1. Reading the germline V gene gives CDR1 LGHNA and CDR2 YNFKEQ. V trim: 0 bases; J trim: 3 bases; unmatched bases: 3. Sorted T cell subsets were CFSE-labeled and co-cultured for under 6 days with allogeneic regulatory or mature dendritic cells at a 1:10 DC:T ratio. Naive T cells were sorted as CD45RA+ and memory T cells as CD45RO+ CD4+ or CD8+ cells by FACS. The T cells used for TCR sequencing were obtained from a couple of healthy control subjects. The Qiagen DNeasy Blood & Tissue Kit was used to extract genomic DNA.

This TCR came from a human donor in good health. Sequencing used memory CD8+ T cells from blood cultured with regulatory dendritic cells. In light of the paper, this sample's cell subset or site label describes: CD45RO+ memory T cells. This sequence uses TRBV4-2 and TRBJ2-7; TRBD2 fits 9 bases in the junction. CDR3 region: CASSQERGGYYEQYF. The nucleotide sequence is given as TGTGCCAGCAGCCAAGAGCGGGGGGGCTACTACGAGCAGTACTTC.